This TCR beta chain was captured by sequencing in a study of vaccination and CD4 T cells after COVID-19. For the study at large: Overlapping spike pools from SARS-CoV-2 and HCoV-NL63, HCoV-OC43 and HCoV-229E served as culture stimuli.

Notes on this clonotype: Its cognate antigen is unknown.

Study outcomes and limitations: The study found that a median roughly 89% of reactive clones in convalescent patients appeared only post-vaccination.

Sequenced with the Oncomine TCR Beta short-read assay was DNA taken from cultured CD4+ T cells. TCRdb reprocessed the PCR reads via MiXCR and lists one record per CDR3 protein. The sample has fewer than 15,000 distinct CDR3 sequences, around two fifths seen once. Treatment defined: roughly 11-day PBMC culture with coronavirus spike peptide pools or control peptides (ViraFEST assay). Before TCRs were sequenced, ViraFEST expanded antigen-specific T cells with peptide pools. The sequence was obtained from a human donor who had recovered from COVID-19. The sample was CD4+ T cells from blood, cultured in vitro.

The CDR3 here is CASSKWGSYNSPLHF. CDR3 DNA: TGTGCCAGCAGTAAATGGGGTTCCTATAATTCACCCCTCCACTTT. The chain recombines TRBV11-2 with TRBJ1-6; the D is unclear. In germline, CDR1 is SGHAT, CDR2 FQNNGV. V gave up 6 bases and J gave up 1 base, with 10 bases separating them. The CDR3 runs to 15 residues.